Shown below are 24 T cell receptor beta chains from a single sample sequenced in a study of blood T cell repertoires in COVID-19. Sequencing used immunoSEQ multiplex PCR; TCRdb keeps in-frame clones, though not all of them. The profile shows 95,000 to 150,000 clones, roughly 80% of them singletons. The material sequenced was peripheral blood. The receptor source for this set is an older man with COVID-19, enrolled during active disease.

This clone was found many times. The junction departs from the called germline gene at one end, perhaps through a read error. The chain combines TRBV28 with TRBJ2-7, with a weak D call TRBD1 (6 bases). CDR3 length equals 14 residues. Germline lookup yields CDR1 MDHEN and CDR2 SYDVKM. The CDR3 region has the DNA TGTGCGAGCAGGGGTCGGGGCACAGGGTACGAGCAGTACTTC. This codes for CASRGRGTGYEQYF.

The V call is TRBV28, the J call TRBJ1-5; TRBD1 aligns across 8 bases. V lost 7 bases, J lost 5 bases, and 1 base stayed unmatched. The germline V gene encodes CDR1 MDHEN and CDR2 SYDVKM. The CDR3 is 12 residues long. The CDR3 coding sequence is TGTGCCAGCACACAGGGGGATCAGCCCCAGCATTTT. Translated: CASTQGDQPQHF.

This clone was seen once. The sample carries other DNA sequences with the same CDR3. This chain joins TRBV19 and TRBJ1-2; 9 bases agree with TRBD1. This CDR3 has 14 residues. From germline, CDR1 is LNHDA and CDR2 SQIVND (reference sequence). V shed 4 bases, J shed 5 bases, and the junction held 5 bases outside the gene matches. The chain's CDR3 is CASSSRDRVYGYTF. The CDR3, as DNA: TGTGCCAGTAGTAGCAGGGACAGGGTATATGGCTACACCTTC.

This rearrangement joins TRBV5-1 to TRBJ2-7; 12 bases line up with TRBD2. The CDR3 length is 14 residues. V shed 0 bases, J shed 5 bases, and the junction held 0 bases outside the gene matches. Looked up from germline, CDR1 is SGHRS and CDR2 is YFSETQ. The CDR3 spells CASSLGLAGDEQYF. The CDR3, as DNA: TGCGCCAGCAGCTTGGGACTAGCGGGAGACGAGCAGTACTTC.

The chain recombines TRBV7-3 with TRBJ1-4; no clear D. The germline V gene encodes CDR1 SGHTA and CDR2 FQGTGA. The V and J ends lost 1 base and 5 bases respectively, with 11 bases between them. This CDR3 is 15 amino acids long. The CDR3 nucleotides are TGTGCCAGCAGCTTAAACGGGGAGGCGAATGAAAAACTGTTTTTT. This translates into CASSLNGEANEKLFF. Full variable domain (outside the CDR3, taken from reference TRBV7-3 and TRBJ1-4): GAGVSQTPSNKVTEKGKYVELRCDPISGHTALYWYRQSLGQGPEFLIYFQGTGAADDSGLPNDRFFAVRPEGSVSTLKIQRTERGDSAVYLCASSLNGEANEKLFFGSGTQLSVL.

The chain combines TRBV6-5 with TRBJ1-1; 8 bases align to TRBD1. CDR1 and CDR2 from the germline V gene are MNHEY and SVGAGI. V lost 8 bases to trimming and J lost 0 bases; unmatched junction nucleotides: 8. The CDR3 has 15 amino acids. The CDR3 region has the DNA TGTGCCAGCGAATCGGGACAGGCTATGAACACTGAAGCTTTCTTT. Amino acids: CASESGQAMNTEAFF.

In its sample, this clone was seen a few times. The V and J genes are TRBV5-6 and TRBJ2-7, with D unclear. The CDR3 consists of 12 residues. Germline lookup yields CDR1 SGHDT and CDR2 YYEEEE. Between the trimmed V and J ends, which lost 3 bases and 0 bases, there was a span of 4 bases. The CDR3 sequence: CASSSDSYEQYF. CDR3 coding DNA: TGTGCCAGCAGCTCAGACTCCTACGAGCAGTACTTC.

This clone showed up just once. CDR3 DNA sequence: TGTGCCAGCAGCTTAGGCGGGTCAGGGGTATATGAGCAGTTCTTC. Encoded protein: CASSLGGSGVYEQFF. The V and J genes are TRBV7-3 and TRBJ2-1; D possibly corresponds to TRBD1 (6 bases). Trimming took off 2 bases at V and 8 bases at J, with 16 bases between the two ends. Germline lookup yields CDR1 SGHTA and CDR2 FQGTGA. This CDR3 is built from 15 residues.

For the CDR3, the DNA is TGTGCCAGCAGCACCAGGGGATTTGAGCAGTACTTC. This translates into CASSTRGFEQYF. This sequence joins TRBV11-2 and TRBJ2-7, with D tentatively TRBD1 (6 bases). Germline CDR1 is SGHAT and CDR2 is FQNNGV. V dropped 5 bases and J dropped 7 bases, with 12 bases sitting between them. CDR3 size: 12 residues.

The V gene is TRBV7-3, the J gene TRBJ1-2; D uncertain. The CDR3 is 12 amino acids. Germline V gives CDR1 SGHTA, CDR2 FQGTGA. The CDR3 is CSNASRCDGYTF. CDR3 nucleotides: TGTTCTAACGCCTCGAGGTGTGACGGCTACACCTTC. Variable domain in full (rest from reference TRBV7-3 and TRBJ1-2): GAGVSQTPSNKVTEKGKYVELRCDPISGHTALYWYRQSLGQGPEFLIYFQGTGAADDSGLPNDRFFAVRPEGSVSTLKIQRTERGDSAVYLCSNASRCDGYTFGSGTRLTVV.

The chain uses TRBV5-1 and TRBJ2-2; perhaps TRBD2 as D (6 bases). The CDR3 runs 16 residues. V dropped 4 bases and J dropped 0 bases, with 13 bases sitting between them. Germline V gives CDR1 SGHRS, CDR2 YFSETQ. CDR3 amino acids: CASSATGTPNTGELFF. The CDR3 DNA reads as TGCGCCAGCAGCGCGACCGGGACTCCGAACACCGGGGAGCTGTTTTTT.

V usage is TRBV5-4 and J usage is TRBJ2-5; TRBD2 matches at 7 bases. CDR1 SGHNT and CDR2 YYREEE come from the germline V gene (reference sequence). The CDR3 has 13 residues. The V gene end was trimmed by 3 bases and the J gene end by 3 bases; junction bases not matched to a gene: 2. The CDR3 nucleotides read TGTGCCAGCAGCTCCGGACTAGAAGAGACCCAGTACTTC. Amino acids: CASSSGLEETQYF. Together with reference TRBV5-4 and TRBJ2-5, the CDR3 gives the full variable domain: ETGVTQSPTHLIKTRGQQVTLRCSSQSGHNTVSWYQQALGQGPQFIFQYYREEENGRGNFPPRFSGLQFPNYSSELNVNALELDDSALYLCASSSGLEETQYFGPGTRLLVL.

V and J are TRBV10-1 and TRBJ1-1; D gene uncertain. Germline assignment: CDR1 WNHNN and CDR2 SYGVQD (reference sequence). This CDR3 has 10 residues. V gave up 8 bases and J gave up 6 bases, with 7 bases separating them. The CDR3 DNA reads TGCGCCAGCTTTTTATCTGAAGCTTTCTTT. It specifies CASFLSEAFF.

The gene calls are TRBV7-2 and TRBJ1-5; 9 bases fit TRBD1. Germline CDR1 reads SGHTA; CDR2 reads FQGNSA. J lost 2 bases, V lost 1 base, and 0 bases had no gene match. CDR3 length: 15 residues. The CDR3 spells CASSLGTGGNQPQHF. In DNA, the CDR3 is TGTGCCAGCAGCTTAGGGACAGGGGGCAATCAGCCCCAGCATTTT.

The chain couples TRBV9 to TRBJ1-1; D unresolved. V lost 4 bases and J 3 bases, leaving 19 bases between the germline ends. Germline-derived CDR1 and CDR2 are SGDLS and YYNGEE. The CDR3 runs 16 residues. The DNA of the CDR3 is TGTGCCAGCAGCCCTAAACCGGGATACGGAGACACTGAAGCTTTCTTT. As protein: CASSPKPGYGDTEAFF.

This chain links TRBV7-9 with TRBJ1-6; D call uncertain. The CDR3 has 14 residues. V dropped 3 bases and J dropped 7 bases, with 10 bases sitting between them. Per the germline V gene, CDR1 is SEHNR and CDR2 is FQNEAQ (reference sequence). The CDR3 loop is CASSFAIRNSPLHF. The CDR3 DNA follows: TGTGCCAGCAGCTTCGCTATCCGCAATTCACCCCTCCACTTT.

The chain has TRBV5-1 and TRBJ2-3; 12 bases match TRBD2. V shed 9 bases and J 5 bases; nucleotides not matched to a gene: 7. The CDR3 length is 14 residues. In germline, CDR1 is SGHRS, CDR2 YFSETQ. In nucleotides, the CDR3 is TGCGCCACCAGACTAGCGGGAGAAAAAGATACGCAGTATTTT. Residues: CATRLAGEKDTQYF. Based on the CDR3 plus reference TRBV5-1 and TRBJ2-3, the full variable domain is KAGVTQTPRYLIKTRGQQVTLSCSPISGHRSVSWYQQTPGQGLQFLFEYFSETQRNKGNFPGRFSGRQFSNSRSEMNVSTLELGDSALYLCATRLAGEKDTQYFGPGTRLTVL.

This clone appeared a few times. The chain combines TRBV5-5 with TRBJ2-1; tentatively, D is TRBD1 (6 bases). Germline lookup yields CDR1 SGHKS and CDR2 YYEKEE (reference sequence). The V end lost 1 base, the J end lost 10 bases, and 12 bases lay between the germline ends. The CDR3 spans 13 residues. The CDR3 spells CASSLRQVYEQFF. The DNA of the CDR3 is TGTGCCAGCAGCTTGAGACAGGTCTACGAGCAGTTCTTC. Looking up the rest from reference TRBV5-5 and TRBJ2-1 gives the full variable domain: DAGVTQSPTHLIKTRGQQVTLRCSPISGHKSVSWYQQVLGQGPQFIFQYYEKEERGRGNFPDRFSARQFPNYSSELNVNALLLGDSALYLCASSLRQVYEQFFGPGTRLTVL.

This chain uses TRBV7-6 with TRBJ2-2; weak D call: TRBD1 (5 bases). Between the trimmed V and J ends, which lost 0 bases and 4 bases, there was a span of 12 bases. Per the germline V gene, CDR1 is SGHVS and CDR2 is FNYEAQ. CDR3 length equals 16 residues. CDR3 loop: CASSLAQGLVTGELFF. The CDR3 coding sequence is TGTGCCAGCAGCTTAGCGCAGGGTCTTGTCACCGGGGAGCTGTTTTTT.

The chain combines TRBV5-1 with TRBJ2-1; tentative D call: TRBD2 (6 bases). CDR3 length: 16 residues. CDR1 SGHRS and CDR2 YFSETQ come from the germline V gene. Trimming took 0 bases from V and 2 from J, leaving 12 bases between them. Here the CDR3 DNA reads TGCGCCAGCAGCTTGGGGCGACTAGATACCTACAATGAGCAGTTCTTC. Amino acids: CASSLGRLDTYNEQFF.

The J gene is TRBJ2-1, the V gene TRBV5-1; 11 positions match TRBD2. V was clipped by 6 bases and J by 7 bases; unmatched bases: 9. Germline V gives CDR1 SGHRS, CDR2 YFSETQ. The CDR3 is made up of 15 amino acids. CDR3 nucleotide sequence: TGCGCCAGCACCTTACTAGCGGGAGTTAAAAATGAGCAGTTCTTC. It translates to CASTLLAGVKNEQFF.

The V call is TRBV3-1 (or the pseudogene TRBV3-2), the J call TRBJ2-6, with TRBD1 as a possible D gene (5 bases). Trimming took off 10 bases at V and 2 bases at J, with 9 bases between the two ends. This CDR3 comprises 13 residues. Germline values: CDR1 LGHDT, CDR2 YNNKEL (reference sequence). The CDR3 spells CATQGTGANVLTF. The CDR3 nucleotides are TGTGCCACCCAGGGAACTGGGGCCAACGTCCTGACTTTC.

This chain connects TRBV7-3 to TRBJ2-3, with 9 bases aligning to TRBD2. J was trimmed by 2 bases and V by 4 bases; bases with no gene match: 10. This CDR3 spans 17 amino acids. Germline CDR1 reads SGHTA; CDR2 reads FQGTGA. CDR3 coding DNA: TGTGCCAGCAGCTCGTCCCCCCTAGCGGGATTCACAGATACGCAGTATTTT. This translates into CASSSSPLAGFTDTQYF.

This rearrangement joins TRBV9 to TRBJ2-3; D may be TRBD1 (6 bases). V lost 3 bases and J lost 2, with 13 bases in between. Germline values: CDR1 SGDLS, CDR2 YYNGEE. The CDR3 totals 15 residues. CDR3 sequence reads: CASSATGFFTDTQYF. Here the CDR3 DNA reads TGTGCCAGCAGCGCCACAGGGTTTTTCACAGATACGCAGTATTTT.